Shown below are 3 T cell receptor beta chains from a single sample sequenced in a study of neurological immune-mediated disorders. MiXCR was run by TCRdb on the 5' RACE reads, yielding one entry per CDR3 protein. The sample records tens of thousands of distinct CDR3 sequences, more than 3% being singletons. The sequencing input was CD4+ T cells from blood. The receptors were sampled from a woman aged 40 to 50 with multiple sclerosis.

This sequence joins TRBV3-1 and TRBJ2-1; 11 nucleotides match TRBD2. The V gene's germline CDR1 is LGHDT and CDR2 YNNKEL (reference sequence). V gave up 3 bases and J gave up 9 bases; unmatched junction bases: 7. CDR3 length: 15 residues. The CDR3: CASSQSSGGLSEQFF. The CDR3 bases are TGTGCCAGCAGCCAGTCTAGCGGGGGGCTGAGTGAGCAGTTCTTC.

This clonotype was observed at least ten times. The V gene is TRBV7-9, the J gene TRBJ2-1; D may be TRBD1 or TRBD2 (5 bases each). CDR3 length: 14 amino acids. The germline gives CDR1 SEHNR, CDR2 FQNEAQ (reference sequence). With 2 bases removed from V and 4 bases from J, the gap between germline ends came to 9 bases. The CDR3 DNA follows: TGTGCCAGCAGCTTACGGGACCTTTACAATGAGCAGTTCTTC. Amino acid sequence: CASSLRDLYNEQFF.

This chain joins TRBV6-5 and TRBJ2-2, with TRBD2 matching over 14 bases. CDR1 is MNHEY, CDR2 SVGAGI, per germline. There are 16 residues in the CDR3. V lost 5 bases and J lost 7; bases outside the gene matches: 6. The CDR3 region has the DNA TGTGCCAGCAGTGACACCGGGACTAGCGGGGGCGGGGAGCTGTTTTTT. Translated, it gives CASSDTGTSGGGELFF.